Each of the 26 T cell receptor beta chains below was sequenced from the same sample in a study of PD-L1 blockade in urothelial cancer. This table comes from immunoSEQ multiplex PCR, and its TCRdb copy is limited to in-frame clones, with some not included. The repertoire holds 55,000 to 70,000 clones, with 85% to 90% as singletons. The source material was PBMCs, sampled around atezolizumab (anti-PD-L1) treatment. The receptors derive from a man aged 50 or older with urothelial cancer.

This clone occurred once. This chain links TRBV4-1 with TRBJ2-7, with D perhaps TRBD1 (6 bases). Germline loops: CDR1 MGHRA, CDR2 YSYEKL. The CDR3 runs 14 residues. V lost 0 bases and J lost 2, with 8 bases in between. CDR3 sequence: CASSQETGTYEQYF. CDR3 nucleotide sequence: TGCGCCAGCAGCCAAGAAACAGGGACCTACGAGCAGTACTTC.

The chain recombines TRBV4-1 with TRBJ2-7, with 8 bases identical to TRBD1. The J segment lost 7 bases and the V segment lost 4 bases, leaving 9 bases of the junction unmatched. The length of the CDR3 is 14 residues. Germline V gene sequence: CDR1 MGHRA, CDR2 YSYEKL. As DNA, the CDR3 is TGCGCCAGCAGCCCACTGGGCAGGGGGCGGGAGCAGTACTTC. This gives the protein CASSPLGRGREQYF.

The chain links TRBV5-4 to TRBJ2-6; a weak D match, TRBD2 (5 bases). V lost 4 bases and J 1 base, leaving 12 bases between the germline ends. The CDR3 has 16 amino acids. The germline V gene has CDR1 SGHNT and CDR2 YYREEE (reference sequence). DNA of the CDR3: TGTGCCAGCAGCCACGGAGGCCTATCTGGGGCCAACGTCCTGACTTTC. This encodes CASSHGGLSGANVLTF.

This clone was found once. The rearrangement uses TRBV5-6 and TRBJ2-3, with 14 bases that match TRBD2. The V gene's germline CDR1 is SGHDT and CDR2 YYEEEE. Germline trimming cut 1 base from V and 8 bases from J; bases unmatched to any gene: 15. The CDR3 is made up of 19 amino acids. The DNA of the CDR3 is TGTGCCAGCAGCTTGTGGGGACTAGCGGGAGTTTCAGTCGGAGGTACGCAGTATTTT. As protein: CASSLWGLAGVSVGGTQYF.

The table lists this clone with a count of one. This sequence joins TRBV28 and TRBJ1-4, with no clear D. The germline V and J ends were trimmed by 6 bases and 4 bases, with 12 bases remaining between them. The CDR3 extends over 14 amino acids. Germline loops: CDR1 MDHEN, CDR2 SYDVKM. The CDR3 is CASRRGRGNEKLFF. CDR3 in DNA: TGTGCCAGCAGGAGAGGACGGGGTAATGAAAAACTGTTTTTT.

J is TRBJ2-7 and V is TRBV28; a weak D match, TRBD1 (6 bases). Germline CDR1 and CDR2: MDHEN and SYDVKM. This CDR3 has 14 amino acids. The germline V and J ends were trimmed by 6 bases and 3 bases, with 15 bases remaining between them. Here the CDR3 reads CASSAGTFVYEQYF. CDR3 in DNA: TGTGCCAGCAGCGCCGGGACATTCGTCTACGAGCAGTACTTC.

The genes are TRBV9 and TRBJ2-1; perhaps TRBD1 as D (6 bases). The CDR3 runs to 15 residues. CDR1 and CDR2 (germline): SGDLS, YYNGEE. Between the trimmed V and J ends, which lost 3 bases and 1 base, there was a span of 11 bases. The CDR3 DNA follows: TGTGCCAGCAGCGCGGGAAGGGGGTCCTACAATGAGCAGTTCTTC. Encoded protein: CASSAGRGSYNEQFF.

The chain joins TRBV30 to TRBJ1-2, with 7 bases fitting TRBD1. The germline V gene has CDR1 GTSNPN and CDR2 SVGIG (reference sequence). The V and J ends lost 2 bases and 6 bases, in that order; junction bases with no gene match: 9. The CDR3 is 14 residues long. CDR3 sequence reads: CAWSSGQAYHGYTF. The CDR3 DNA is TGTGCCTGGAGTTCCGGACAGGCTTACCATGGCTACACCTTC.

CDR3 in DNA: TGTGCCAGCAGTTTGGACAGGGTCGCGGATACGCAGTATTTT. Translation: CASSLDRVADTQYF. The V and J genes are TRBV28 and TRBJ2-3; TRBD1 agrees at 8 bases. The trim removed 3 bases at V and 6 bases at J, leaving 5 bases unmatched. Germline CDR1 MDHEN, CDR2 SYDVKM. The CDR3 spans 14 residues.

The chain couples TRBV28 to TRBJ1-1; D gene uncertain. From germline, CDR1 is MDHEN and CDR2 SYDVKM. The CDR3 loop spans 12 amino acids. Trimming took 6 bases from V and 0 from J, leaving 5 bases between them. CDR3 nucleotides: TGTGCCAGCAGCAGAATGAACACTGAAGCTTTCTTT. Its translation: CASSRMNTEAFF.

As DNA, the CDR3 is TGTGCCAGCAGCTTGGGGTACGGGAGCGCCTACGAGCAGTACTTC. It translates to CASSLGYGSAYEQYF. The chain joins TRBV5-6 to TRBJ2-7, with D maybe TRBD2 (6 bases). V was trimmed by 0 bases and J by 2 bases, leaving 12 bases between them. The CDR3 sequence is 15 residues long. The germline V gene has CDR1 SGHDT and CDR2 YYEEEE.

V gene TRBV2 combines with J gene TRBJ1-2; 7 nucleotides align to TRBD1. The trim removed 3 bases at V and 5 bases at J, leaving 6 bases unmatched. CDR1 SNHLY and CDR2 FYNNEI come from the germline V gene. CDR3 length equals 14 residues. In nucleotides, the CDR3 is TGTGCCAGCAGTGATCAGGGGGTGGGATATGGCTACACCTTC. It encodes CASSDQGVGYGYTF.

V usage is TRBV2 and J usage is TRBJ2-5; D is ambiguous. Per germline, CDR1 SNHLY and CDR2 FYNNEI. V lost 3 bases and J lost 6, with 5 bases in between. This CDR3 is 11 amino acids long. This chain's CDR3 is CASSERKTQYF. The DNA of the CDR3 is TGTGCCAGCAGTGAGCGGAAGACCCAGTACTTC.

This clone was counted once. The chain's CDR3 is CASSRGQGVTGYGYTF. The CDR3 nucleotides are TGTGCCAGCAGTAGGGGACAGGGGGTAACTGGCTATGGCTACACCTTC. The genes are TRBV5-4 and TRBJ1-2; 11 bases map to TRBD1. The CDR3 loop spans 16 amino acids. V lost 5 bases, J lost 4 bases, and 10 bases stayed unmatched. CDR1 SGHNT and CDR2 YYREEE come from the germline V gene (reference sequence).

The rearrangement links TRBV7-3 to TRBJ2-7; 8 bases agree with TRBD1. Per germline, CDR1 SGHTA and CDR2 FQGTGA. The CDR3 length is 14 residues. J was trimmed by 6 bases and V by 5 bases; bases with no gene match: 9. The CDR3 spells CASSPQAGGLEQYF. CDR3 nucleotide sequence: TGTGCCAGCAGCCCCCAGGCAGGGGGCCTCGAGCAGTACTTC.

The chain joins TRBV7-9 to TRBJ2-7; TRBD2 aligns across 11 bases. The CDR3 is 14 amino acids. The germline V gene has CDR1 SEHNR and CDR2 FQNEAQ (reference sequence). V was clipped by 4 bases and J by 6 bases; unmatched bases: 5. The CDR3: CASSSVLAGGEQYF. In nucleotides, the CDR3 is TGTGCCAGCAGCTCAGTGCTAGCGGGAGGCGAGCAGTACTTC. The full variable domain, completed using reference TRBV7-9 and TRBJ2-7, is DTGVSQNPRHKITKRGQNVTFRCDPISEHNRLYWYRQTLGQGPEFLTYFQNEAQLEKSRLLSDRFSAERPKGSFSTLEIQRTEQGDSAMYLCASSSVLAGGEQYFGPGTRLTVT.

This rearrangement joins TRBV25-1 to TRBJ2-7; 8 bases are shared with TRBD1. The CDR3 runs 15 residues. Germline V lookup: CDR1 MGHDK, CDR2 SYGVNS. With V trimmed by 3 bases and J by 1 base, 5 bases remained unmatched. In DNA form, the CDR3 reads TGTGCCAGCAGTGAGCCGGGACAGGCATCCTACGAGCAGTACTTC. Amino acid sequence: CASSEPGQASYEQYF.

This clone was picked up one time. V gene TRBV6-4 combines with J gene TRBJ2-6; a possible D gene is TRBD2 (6 bases). The CDR3 is 19 residues long. V was cut by 7 bases and J by 1 base, with 23 bases left in between. Germline V CDR1 and CDR2: MRHNA, SNTAGT. The CDR3 region is CASIFSGGEWESGANVLTF. The CDR3 coding sequence is TGTGCCAGCATTTTCTCCGGGGGTGAGTGGGAGTCTGGGGCCAACGTCCTGACTTTC.

This chain joins TRBV5-1 and TRBJ1-1; D uncertain. Deletions cut 3 bases from V and 4 bases from J, with 16 bases between. Germline CDR1 and CDR2: SGHRS and YFSETQ. CDR3 length: 15 residues. The CDR3 coding sequence is TGCGCCAGCAGCTCTGACCTCGGAGGTGGCACTGAAGCTTTCTTT. Translating gives CASSSDLGGGTEAFF.

The gene calls are TRBV5-6 and TRBJ2-7; 10 bases agree with TRBD2. The V gene end was trimmed by 4 bases and the J gene end by 11 bases; junction bases not matched to a gene: 21. CDR1 SGHDT and CDR2 YYEEEE come from the germline V gene. This CDR3 spans 17 amino acids. The CDR3 DNA sequence: TGTGCCAGCAGCGGACCCGGGACTAGCGCAAACCGGCTTAGGGAGTACTTC. It codes for CASSGPGTSANRLREYF.

The chain carries TRBV7-3 and TRBJ2-2, with 8 bases matching TRBD2. The V gene end was trimmed by 4 bases and the J gene end by 6 bases; junction bases not matched to a gene: 10. Germline CDR1 SGHTA, CDR2 FQGTGA. The CDR3 has 16 residues. CDR3 in amino acids: CASSYLPREGSGELFF. The CDR3 DNA is TGTGCCAGCAGCTACCTGCCTCGGGAGGGCTCCGGGGAGCTGTTTTTT.

This chain connects TRBV28 to TRBJ2-2; D unclear. V was clipped by 5 bases and J by 6 bases, with 4 bases between them. The CDR3 spans 11 residues. CDR1 and CDR2 (germline): MDHEN, SYDVKM. The CDR3 loop is CASSLAGELFF. Written as DNA, the CDR3 is TGTGCCAGCAGTCTCGCCGGGGAGCTGTTTTTT.

The chain combines TRBV7-9 with TRBJ2-3, with TRBD1 matching 9 bases. Germline loops: CDR1 SEHNR, CDR2 FQNEAQ (reference sequence). The V gene end was trimmed by 1 base and the J gene end by 4 bases; junction bases not matched to a gene: 6. The length of the CDR3 is 16 residues. CDR3 sequence reads: CASSLGGQGFADTQYF. CDR3 nucleotides: TGTGCCAGCAGCTTAGGGGGACAGGGATTTGCAGATACGCAGTATTTT.

This chain connects TRBV5-1 to TRBJ2-3, with TRBD2 as a possible D gene (6 bases). The CDR3 length is 16 residues. The germline CDR1 and CDR2 sequences are SGHRS and YFSETQ. The V and J ends lost 1 base and 5 bases respectively, with 17 bases between them. In DNA, the CDR3 is TGCGCCAGCAGCTTGAGGTCGGCGGGAATGGGAGATACGCAGTATTTT. It codes for CASSLRSAGMGDTQYF.

V is TRBV28 and J is TRBJ2-5; the D gene is possibly TRBD1 (5 bases). CDR1 is MDHEN, CDR2 SYDVKM, per germline. The V and J ends lost 5 bases and 9 bases respectively, with 10 bases between them. This CDR3 is built from 11 residues. The CDR3 here is CASSAQVAQYF. CDR3 nucleotide sequence: TGTGCCAGCAGTGCACAGGTTGCCCAGTACTTC. Full variable domain (missing parts from reference TRBV28 and TRBJ2-5): DVKVTQSSRYLVKRTGEKVFLECVQDMDHENMFWYRQDPGLGLRLIYFSYDVKMKEKGDIPEGYSVSREKKERFSLILESASTNQTSMYLCASSAQVAQYFGPGTRLLVL.

The V gene is TRBV6-5, the J gene TRBJ2-7, with TRBD2 matching 15 bases. This CDR3 is 15 amino acids long. Germline CDR1 is MNHEY and CDR2 is SVGAGI. J was trimmed by 5 bases and V by 6 bases; bases with no gene match: 5. The chain's CDR3 is CASSRTSGREDEQYF. CDR3 in DNA: TGTGCCAGCAGCCGGACTAGCGGGAGGGAGGACGAGCAGTACTTC.